These T cell receptor beta chains were read from a single sample in a study of cytomegalovirus exposure and HLA in healthy donors. Sequenced by immunoSEQ multiplex PCR; TCRdb stores in-frame clones only, minus some. The sample lists over 100,000 clones, roughly 67% occurring once. The source material was PBMCs. The receptors here all came from a man aged 40-50 years in good health and CMV-seronegative. Each CDR3 is given with its conserved first and last residue.

>TRBV29-1|TRBJ2-1
CSVYRLSGGRSNEQFF
>TRBV19|TRBJ2-7
CASSIQTGGYEQYF
>TRBV27|TRBJ2-7
CASSIHRTGIDEQYF
>TRBV19|TRBJ1-4
CASSAPGGPNEKLFF
>TRBV6-5|TRBJ2-2
CASSYGQATGELFF
>TRBV4-1|TRBJ2-3
CASSQTPGGRGTDTQYF
>TRBV6-6|TRBJ2-7
CASSYATSGGAYEQYF
>TRBV6-5|TRBJ1-5
CASSSLSNQPQHF
>TRBV6-5|TRBJ2-1
CASTPLQGSEQFF
>TRBV6-1|TRBJ2-7
CASSARGPLTYEQYF
>TRBV7-2|TRBJ2-3
CASSLMGGLTDTQYF
>TRBV14|TRBJ2-7
CASSQGGLRMSEQYF
>TRBV5-1|TRBJ1-2
CASSPAGTGYGYTF
>TRBV4-1|TRBJ1-4
CASSHDMGQGNEKLFF
>TRBV1|TRBJ1-5
CTSSYHRAYSNQPQHF
>TRBV27|TRBJ2-7
CASGRDRSSYEQYF
>TRBV5-1|TRBJ2-1
CASSLTGGTTTSYNEQFF
>TRBV5-1|TRBJ2-7
CASSLAMDSPYEQYF
>TRBV7-9|TRBJ2-2
CASSPSGTGNTGELFF
>TRBV7-9|TRBJ1-1
CASSDREFEAFF
>TRBV5-1|TRBJ1-2
CASSLAQGTWITF
>TRBV4-2|TRBJ1-5
CASSQDSPRQPQHF
>TRBV29-1|TRBJ1-4
CSVGSGEKLFF
>TRBV7-2|TRBJ1-6
CASSIGTGSTPLHF
>TRBV19|TRBJ2-2
CASSSSRVIGELFF
>TRBV15|TRBJ1-2
CATSREGQGYGYTF
>TRBV10-3|TRBJ1-2
CAISEDSLNYGYTF
>TRBV2|TRBJ1-4
CASRDGVGANEKLFF
>TRBV27|TRBJ1-4
CASSVGTGYEKLFF
>TRBV19|TRBJ2-5
CASSPRGTVLQETQYF
>TRBV6-1|TRBJ2-2
CASSVIAQGGQGNTGELFF
>TRBV6-5|TRBJ2-1
CATRTRAYNEQFF
>TRBV28|TRBJ2-5
CASSGAGIQETQYF
>TRBV6-1|TRBJ2-5
CASSEGSLGGKTQYF
>TRBV18|TRBJ1-2
CASSPTGTDGYTF
>TRBV5-1|TRBJ2-3
CASSRVGGVITDTQYF
>TRBV10-3|TRBJ2-7
CAINRGASYEQYF
>TRBV4-2|TRBJ1-5
CASSPGGGPDQPQHF
>TRBV5-1|TRBJ2-1
CASSIQGVNEQFF
>TRBV5-4|TRBJ1-6
CASSPIAGANSPLHF
>TRBV7-3|TRBJ2-2
CASTLDRGAGELFF
>TRBV5-6|TRBJ1-6
CASSLVQGDNSPLHF
>TRBV4-3|TRBJ2-5
CASSQGDRGLGETQYF
>TRBV4-3|TRBJ1-3
CASSHDGSSGNTIYF
>TRBV14|TRBJ2-7
CASSPPGTALREQYF
>TRBV9|TRBJ2-2
CASSVERGTSGTGGELFF
>TRBV7-9|TRBJ2-5
CASSLRNVGLAGGRETQYF
>TRBV11-2|TRBJ2-5
CASSNSWDKLQETQYF
>TRBV7-4|TRBJ2-7
CASSSPDRFEYEQYF
>TRBV5-1|TRBJ1-1
CASSLEVRGTEAFF
>TRBV19|TRBJ2-1
CASSIGGFEQFF
>TRBV10-3|TRBJ2-3
CAISLTGGRADTQYF
>TRBV21-1|TRBJ1-6
CASSSKVAGSHNSPLHF
>TRBV28|TRBJ1-2
CASSLTGDGYTF
>TRBV7-8|TRBJ1-4
CASSLNRDNEKLFF
>TRBV4-3|TRBJ1-6
CASCGQGAFFFVSPLHF